This passage covers 6 T cell receptor beta chains from one sample sequenced in a study of T-cell memory formation after mild COVID-19. TCRdb re-derived calls from the 5' RACE reads in MiXCR, one entry per CDR3 protein. The table shows 390,000 or so distinct CDR3 sequences, with 15% to 20% occurring only once. The sample taken for sequencing was PBMCs or a T cell subset sorted from them (not recorded which). The receptors stem from a man aged 18 to 29 who had mild COVID-19 (a few samples of this study predate the infection). Cell type and time point are not known.

The chain uses TRBV7-2 and TRBJ2-5, with D unclear. The germline CDR1 and CDR2 sequences are SGHTA and FQGNSA. The CDR3 extends over 16 amino acids. Trimming removed 2 bases from V and 5 bases from J, with 18 bases in between. CDR3 in DNA: TGTGCCAGCAGCTTACTGGGCAGAATAGGCTCCGAGACCCAGTACTTC. Translation gives CASSLLGRIGSETQYF.

J is TRBJ1-6 and V is TRBV6-6; D is perhaps TRBD1 (5 bases). This CDR3 is built from 13 residues. V was clipped by 6 bases and J by 14 bases, with 17 bases between them. CDR1 and CDR2 (germline): MNHNY, SVGAGI (reference sequence). CDR3 bases: TGTGCCAGCAGGCCGGGGGTGTTTACAGCCCTCCACTTT. Translating it yields CASRPGVFTALHF.

The chain uses TRBV5-1 and TRBJ2-2; D is possibly TRBD1 (6 bases). The ends were cut back, 7 bases at V and 0 bases at J, with 13 bases in the middle. CDR1 is SGHRS and CDR2 is YFSETQ in the germline V gene. The CDR3 runs 15 residues. CDR3 protein: CASATGTTNTGELFF. In nucleotides, the CDR3 is TGCGCCAGCGCCACCGGGACAACGAACACCGGGGAGCTGTTTTTT.

The chain joins TRBV30 to TRBJ2-7; D is unresolved. Germline V gene sequence: CDR1 GTSNPN, CDR2 SVGIG (reference sequence). Trimming removed 4 bases at V and 2 bases at J, with 9 bases between. This CDR3 has 12 residues. The CDR3 nucleotides are TGTGCCTGGACCACCGAGGCCTACGAGCAGTACTTC. This encodes CAWTTEAYEQYF.

This chain links TRBV3-1 with TRBJ2-1; 9 positions agree with TRBD1. Germline V lookup: CDR1 LGHDT, CDR2 YNNKEL (reference sequence). This CDR3 is built from 14 residues. The ends lost 5 bases at V and 6 bases at J; junction bases unmatched: 5. The chain's CDR3 is CASSSSDRGNEQFF. The CDR3 bases are TGTGCCAGCAGCTCCTCGGACAGGGGCAATGAGCAGTTCTTC.

The chain has TRBV5-1 and TRBJ1-6, with D hard to call. The germline gives CDR1 SGHRS, CDR2 YFSETQ. Between the trimmed V and J ends, which lost 5 bases and 9 bases, there was a span of 12 bases. The CDR3 covers 13 residues. The CDR3 loop is CASRRDQASPLHF. The DNA for the CDR3 is TGCGCCAGCAGGCGGGATCAAGCTTCACCCCTCCACTTT.